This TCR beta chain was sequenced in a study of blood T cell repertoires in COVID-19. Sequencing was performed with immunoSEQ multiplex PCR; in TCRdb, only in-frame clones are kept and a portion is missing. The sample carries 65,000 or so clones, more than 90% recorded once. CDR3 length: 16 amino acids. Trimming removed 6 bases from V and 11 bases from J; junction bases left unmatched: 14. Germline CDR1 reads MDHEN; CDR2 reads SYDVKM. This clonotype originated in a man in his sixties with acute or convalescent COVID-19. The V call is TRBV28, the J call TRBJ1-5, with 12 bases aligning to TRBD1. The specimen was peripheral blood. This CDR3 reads CASRPPGTGGAASQHF. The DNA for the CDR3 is TGTGCCAGCAGACCACCCGGGACAGGGGGCGCCGCGTCCCAGCATTTT.